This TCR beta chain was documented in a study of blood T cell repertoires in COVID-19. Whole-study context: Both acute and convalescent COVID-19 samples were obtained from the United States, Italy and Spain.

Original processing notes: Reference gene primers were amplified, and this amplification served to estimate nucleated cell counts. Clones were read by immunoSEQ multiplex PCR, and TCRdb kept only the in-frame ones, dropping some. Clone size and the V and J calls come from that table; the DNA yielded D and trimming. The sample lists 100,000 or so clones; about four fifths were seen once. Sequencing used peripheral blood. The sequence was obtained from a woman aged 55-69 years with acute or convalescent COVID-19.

The CDR3 sequence is CASSLNIHHSNQPQHF. Written as DNA, the CDR3 is TGTGCCAGCAGTTTGAACATACACCATAGCAATCAGCCCCAGCATTTT. The chain is built from TRBV28 and TRBJ1-5; D is undetermined. Germline assignment: CDR1 MDHEN and CDR2 SYDVKM. V was cut by 3 bases and J by 0 bases, with 12 bases left in between. The CDR3 totals 16 residues.